These 28 T cell receptor beta chains share one sample of origin, sequenced in a study of beta chain features in type 1 diabetes. All of the isolated RNA was reverse transcribed, so expressed TCRB transcripts were sequenced. Generated by immunoSEQ multiplex PCR, the TCRdb table keeps only in-frame clones and is missing some. The table records 330,000 or so clones, roughly a fifth of them present only once. The sequenced material came from naive CD4+ T cells from blood. The receptors derive from a woman between 18 and 29 years old in good health.

The chain joins TRBV7-9 to TRBJ2-1; TRBD2 matches at 8 bases. Trimming removed 3 bases from V and 7 bases from J; junction bases left unmatched: 14. The CDR3 has 17 residues. Looked up from germline, CDR1 is SEHNR and CDR2 is FQNEAQ (reference sequence). CDR3 nucleotides: TGTGCCAGCAGCTTGTTTGACGGGAGGGGCCGAACAAATGAGCAGTTCTTC. It is translated as CASSLFDGRGRTNEQFF.

The chain uses TRBV18 and TRBJ2-3; D unclear. Germline V lookup: CDR1 KGHSH, CDR2 LQKENI. The CDR3 spans 17 residues. The V end was cut by 4 bases, the J end by 2 bases, with 19 bases between. Here the CDR3 reads CASSRLGSGLSTDTQYF. The CDR3 region has the DNA TGTGCCAGCTCACGCCTTGGGTCAGGCCTTTCCACAGATACGCAGTATTTT.

The gene calls are TRBV7-2 and TRBJ2-7; tentatively, D is TRBD2 (6 bases). The CDR3 has 13 residues. Germline CDR1 SGHTA, CDR2 FQGNSA. V dropped 6 bases and J dropped 5 bases, with 14 bases sitting between them. CDR3 protein: CASRSGGGDEQYF. In DNA, the CDR3 is TGTGCCAGCAGAAGCGGTGGAGGGGACGAGCAGTACTTC.

This rearrangement joins TRBV18 to TRBJ1-2; the D is unclear. The CDR3 is made up of 13 amino acids. The germline gives CDR1 KGHSH, CDR2 LQKENI. Trimming removed 6 bases at V and 0 bases at J, with 8 bases between. CDR3 in DNA: TGTGCCAGCTCGGGAGGATCTAACTATGGCTACACCTTC. Its protein product is CASSGGSNYGYTF.

This clone was detected a few times. The chain links TRBV29-1 to TRBJ2-3, with D tentatively TRBD1 (6 bases). Per germline, CDR1 SQVTM and CDR2 ANQGSEA. V was cut by 6 bases and J by 1 base, with 14 bases left in between. The CDR3 totals 14 residues. The CDR3 sequence: CSVANREGTDTQYF. In DNA, the CDR3 is TGCAGCGTAGCTAACAGGGAAGGCACAGATACGCAGTATTTT.

This clone has more than one count but fewer than ten. The J gene is TRBJ1-5, the V gene TRBV7-2; D gene unclear. The CDR3 consists of 12 residues. In germline, CDR1 is SGHTA, CDR2 FQGNSA. V lost 7 bases to trimming and J lost 6 bases, with 10 bases between them. The CDR3 sequence: CASTSSSQPQHF. CDR3 in DNA: TGTGCCAGCACCTCTTCCTCTCAGCCCCAGCATTTT.

V is TRBV4-1 and J is TRBJ1-5; D perhaps matches TRBD1 (6 bases). Germline assignment: CDR1 MGHRA and CDR2 YSYEKL. V was clipped by 0 bases and J by 7 bases, with 10 bases between them. There are 14 residues in the CDR3. The CDR3 loop is CASSQDFRGQPQHF. The CDR3 DNA is TGCGCCAGCAGCCAAGATTTCAGGGGACAGCCCCAGCATTTT.

V usage is TRBV5-1 and J usage is TRBJ2-1, with 10 bases identical to TRBD2. V dropped 2 bases and J dropped 9; count of bases not matched to a gene: 5. This CDR3 contains 14 residues. Germline CDR1 and CDR2: SGHRS and YFSETQ. The CDR3 nucleotides read TGCGCCAGCAGCTTAGGGACTAGCGCCGGTGAGCAGTTCTTC. This codes for CASSLGTSAGEQFF.

This clone has a handful of counts. The chain uses TRBV25-1 and TRBJ2-3, with D perhaps TRBD2 (6 bases). Trimming took off 7 bases at V and 9 bases at J, with 20 bases between the two ends. CDR1 and CDR2 (germline): MGHDK, SYGVNS. The CDR3 runs 14 residues. The CDR3 DNA sequence: TGTGCCAGCACTCTCCTGGGGACTCCTGAAACGCAGTATTTT. It yields the protein CASTLLGTPETQYF.

This chain uses TRBV7-9 with TRBJ2-3; TRBD2 aligns across 7 bases. Germline V lookup: CDR1 SEHNR, CDR2 FQNEAQ (reference sequence). V shed 5 bases, J shed 1 base, and the junction held 6 bases outside the gene matches. This CDR3 spans 15 amino acids. In nucleotides, the CDR3 is TGTGCCAGCAGCCCCGGGAGGTTGGGCACAGATACGCAGTATTTT. Residues: CASSPGRLGTDTQYF.

The V and J genes are TRBV21-1 and TRBJ2-7; the DNA was not used to check the table's D call, TRBD2. TRBV21-1 is termed a pseudogene. This CDR3 region has 15 residues. As DNA, the CDR3 is TGTGCCAGCAGTCGGACTAGCGGGAATGCCTACGAGCAGTACTTC. Translating gives CASSRTSGNAYEQYF.

The rearrangement uses TRBV2 and TRBJ2-3; 9 nucleotides align to TRBD1. Per the germline V gene, CDR1 is SNHLY and CDR2 is FYNNEI. This CDR3 is built from 14 residues. V trimming: 6 bases; J trimming: 4 bases; junction bases outside the gene matches: 5. CDR3 sequence (DNA): TGTGCCAGCAGCGGACAGGGGTTTGCAGATACGCAGTATTTT. This translates into CASSGQGFADTQYF.

V gene TRBV11-2 combines with J gene TRBJ2-3, with TRBD2 identical over 13 bases. J was trimmed by 2 bases and V by 4 bases; bases with no gene match: 3. The CDR3 contains 16 residues. CDR1 SGHAT and CDR2 FQNNGV come from the germline V gene. The CDR3 here is CASSSGLAGSTDTQYF. As DNA, the CDR3 is TGTGCCAGCAGCTCGGGACTAGCGGGGTCCACAGATACGCAGTATTTT.

V is TRBV27 and J is TRBJ2-7; D is undetermined. V lost 6 bases and J 2 bases, leaving 20 bases between the germline ends. This CDR3 has 16 residues. The V gene's germline CDR1 is MNHEY and CDR2 SMNVEV (reference sequence). DNA for the CDR3: TGTGCCAGCAGACGAAACCAAGTGGGCGCTGCCTACGAGCAGTACTTC. It translates to CASRRNQVGAAYEQYF.

The chain is built from TRBV11-2 and TRBJ2-7; 9 bases align to TRBD1. This CDR3 spans 15 amino acids. V lost 2 bases to trimming and J lost 2 bases; unmatched junction nucleotides: 4. Germline V gene data show CDR1 as SGHAT and CDR2 as FQNNGV. CDR3 nucleotides: TGTGCCAGCAGCTTACCCGGGACAGGGACCTACGAGCAGTACTTC. It yields the protein CASSLPGTGTYEQYF.

The chain uses TRBV5-4 and TRBJ1-5; D gene uncertain. Trimming shortened V by 3 bases and J by 0 bases, and 7 bases separated the two germline ends. The length of the CDR3 is 14 residues. In germline, CDR1 is SGHNT, CDR2 YYREEE (reference sequence). In DNA form, the CDR3 reads TGTGCCAGCAGCTCCTCTTATAGCAATCAGCCCCAGCATTTT. Translated: CASSSSYSNQPQHF.

In regard to this clone: At one of its ends the junction is not consistent with the germline gene, which may arise from a read error. The chain has TRBV7-7 and TRBJ2-7; D may match TRBD1 or TRBD2 (5 bases each). The CDR3 length is 14 residues. Germline CDR1 and CDR2: SSHAT and FNYEAQ (reference sequence). The CDR3 DNA reads TGTGCTAGCAGCTTAGCGAGGCAGGGATACGAGCAGTACTTC. Amino acid sequence: CASSLARQGYEQYF.

Remarks on this clone: Other nucleotide sequences in the sample specify the same CDR3. V gene TRBV7-9 combines with J gene TRBJ2-5; 8 bases are a match to TRBD2. Germline-derived CDR1 and CDR2 are SEHNR and FQNEAQ (reference sequence). There are 14 residues in the CDR3. Trimming at V came to 1 base and at J to 4 bases, leaving 2 bases not matched to a gene. The CDR3 nucleotides are TGTGCCAGCAGCTTAGGGCTAGCGGGAGAGACCCAGTACTTC. This gives the protein CASSLGLAGETQYF.

The chain couples TRBV15 to TRBJ2-4, with a tentative D call TRBD1 (5 bases). CDR1 is LNHNV and CDR2 is YYDKDF in the germline V gene (reference sequence). Trimming cost V 2 bases and J 8 bases, with 7 bases left between them. The CDR3 consists of 12 residues. This chain's CDR3 is CATSRRGDIQYF. The CDR3 region has the DNA TGTGCCACCAGCAGAAGGGGTGACATTCAGTACTTC.

This chain connects TRBV13 to TRBJ1-1, with TRBD1 matching over 9 bases. Per the germline V gene, CDR1 is PRHDT and CDR2 is FYEKMQ (reference sequence). Trimming at V came to 4 bases and at J to 6 bases, leaving 6 bases not matched to a gene. The CDR3 is made up of 14 amino acids. CDR3 sequence: CASSSSDRGAEAFF. In DNA, the CDR3 is TGTGCCAGCAGCTCCTCAGACAGGGGGGCTGAAGCTTTCTTT.

There are a few counts of this clone. J is TRBJ2-2 and V is TRBV5-1, with D perhaps matching TRBD2 (6 bases). Trimming took 5 bases from V and 6 from J, leaving 14 bases between them. Germline CDR1 SGHRS, CDR2 YFSETQ. This CDR3 spans 14 amino acids. CDR3 sequence: CASRDIREAGELFF. CDR3 DNA: TGCGCCAGCAGGGACATTAGGGAGGCCGGGGAGCTGTTTTTT.

This chain uses TRBV5-4 with TRBJ2-1; tentatively, D is TRBD1 (6 bases). The V end was cut by 4 bases, the J end by 4 bases, with 12 bases between. The germline gives CDR1 SGHNT, CDR2 YYREEE (reference sequence). The CDR3 is 14 residues long. CDR3 nucleotide sequence: TGTGCCAGCAGCACCCCGGACAGTTACAATGAGCAGTTCTTC. Amino acids: CASSTPDSYNEQFF.

This clone was counted only a few times. The chain is built from TRBV5-1 and TRBJ2-2; 7 bases agree with TRBD2. Germline CDR1 reads SGHRS; CDR2 reads YFSETQ. Trimming cost V 6 bases and J 1 base; bases outside gene matches: 3. This CDR3 has 14 amino acids. The CDR3, as DNA: TGCGCCAGCATGGGAGGGAAGAACACCGGGGAGCTGTTTTTT. This sequence encodes CASMGGKNTGELFF.

This clone was picked up a small number of times. The rearrangement joins TRBV19 to TRBJ2-2; 9 nucleotides match TRBD2. This CDR3 is built from 16 residues. CDR1 and CDR2 (germline): LNHDA, SQIVND (reference sequence). The V gene end was trimmed by 1 base and the J gene end by 4 bases; junction bases not matched to a gene: 4. The CDR3 coding sequence is TGTGCCAGTAGTATAGTCGGGACTAGCATCACCGGGGAGCTGTTTTTT. This translates into CASSIVGTSITGELFF.

This clone was detected only a few times. V and J are TRBV30 and TRBJ2-1; D call uncertain. Germline V gene lookup returns CDR1 GTSNPN and CDR2 SVGIG (reference sequence). The CDR3 spans 10 residues. The V end was cut by 8 bases, the J end by 5 bases, with 7 bases between. In DNA form, the CDR3 reads TGTGCCAGTCCGGACAATGAGCAGTTCTTC. Translating gives CASPDNEQFF. Full variable domain (remainder filled in from reference TRBV30 and TRBJ2-1): SQTIHQWPATLVQPVGSPLSLECTVEGTSNPNLYWYRQAAGRGLQLLFYSVGIGQISSEVPQNLSASRPQDRQFILSSKKLLLSDSGFYLCASPDNEQFFGPGTRLTVL.

The rearrangement uses TRBV4-1 and TRBJ2-2; D perhaps matches TRBD1 (5 bases). This CDR3 is 17 amino acids long. Trimming took 1 base from V and 5 from J, leaving 17 bases between them. Germline lookup yields CDR1 MGHRA and CDR2 YSYEKL. The CDR3 nucleotides are TGCGCCAGCAGCCAAGGGGTAGCCAGGGCGGTGACCGGGGAGCTGTTTTTT. Translating it yields CASSQGVARAVTGELFF.

Only a few counts were recorded for this clone. This rearrangement joins TRBV11-1 to TRBJ2-5, with 7 bases that match TRBD2. The CDR3 is made up of 11 amino acids. Germline V gene sequence: CDR1 SGHAT, CDR2 FQDESV (reference sequence). With 8 bases clipped from V and 5 bases from J, the junction kept 2 bases outside the gene matches. This CDR3 reads CASGEGETQYF. For the CDR3, the DNA is TGTGCCAGCGGGGAGGGGGAGACCCAGTACTTC.

This clone was seen a few times. V is TRBV7-2 and J is TRBJ2-1, with D maybe TRBD1 (5 bases). Trimming took 1 base from V and 0 from J, leaving 16 bases between them. The germline CDR1 and CDR2 sequences are SGHTA and FQGNSA. The CDR3 runs to 18 residues. The chain's CDR3 is CASSLGGSVGSSYNEQFF. CDR3 in DNA: TGTGCCAGCAGCTTAGGGGGCAGCGTGGGAAGCTCCTACAATGAGCAGTTCTTC.